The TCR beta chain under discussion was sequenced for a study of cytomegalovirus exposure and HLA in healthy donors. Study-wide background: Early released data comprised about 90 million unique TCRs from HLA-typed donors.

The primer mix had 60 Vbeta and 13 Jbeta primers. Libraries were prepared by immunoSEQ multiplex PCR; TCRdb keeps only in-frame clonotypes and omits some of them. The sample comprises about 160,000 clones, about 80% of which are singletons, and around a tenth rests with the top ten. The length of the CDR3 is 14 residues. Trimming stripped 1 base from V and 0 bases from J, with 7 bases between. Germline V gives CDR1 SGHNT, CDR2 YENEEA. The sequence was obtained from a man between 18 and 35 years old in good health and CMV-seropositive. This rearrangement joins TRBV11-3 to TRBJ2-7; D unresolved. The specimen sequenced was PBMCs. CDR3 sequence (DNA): TGTGCCAGCAGCTTAGGTCCTTACTCCTACGAGCAGTACTTC. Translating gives CASSLGPYSYEQYF.